Listed below are T cell receptor beta chains from one sample, sequenced in a study of blood T cell repertoires in COVID-19. The method was immunoSEQ multiplex PCR; TCRdb's version includes in-frame clones alone and lacks a portion of them. The table shows 170,000 or so clones, with around 84% occurring only once. The sample comprised peripheral blood. The receptors shown here come from a man in his forties or fifties with active or convalescent COVID-19. The CDR3 runs from the conserved cysteine through the conserved F or W. The D gene is left open where the match is weak. Clone size appears in some rows only: once, few, many, or a class for an expanded clone.

TRBV5-1	TRBJ1-5	-	-	TGCGCCAGCAGAAGGGGTAGCAATCAGCCCCAGCATTTT	CASRRGSNQPQHF
TRBV27	TRBJ2-1	-	-	TGTGCCAGCGCCGGGAGAGAAAGCTCCTACAATGAGCAGTTCTTC	CASAGRESSYNEQFF
TRBV2	TRBJ1-5	-	-	TGTGCCAGCAACTCGGAGAGGTATCAGCCCCAGCATTTT	CASNSERYQPQHF
TRBV12-3/TRBV12-4	TRBJ1-5	-	-	TGTGCCAGCAGACCAGGGAATCAGCCCCAGCATTTT	CASRPGNQPQHF
TRBV20-1	TRBJ2-5	-	-	TGCAGTGCTAGATTATCGGAGACCCAGTACTTC	CSARLSETQYF
TRBV4-1	TRBJ1-5	-	-	TGCGCCAGCAGCCAAGGGTCCGCGGGCCAAAATCAGCCCCAGCATTTT	CASSQGSAGQNQPQHF
TRBV5-4	TRBJ2-7	-	-	TGTGCCAGCAGCTTGCGGAGGGGGCAGGGAGAGCAGTACTTC	CASSLRRGQGEQYF
TRBV27	TRBJ1-5	few	TRBD1	TGTGCCAGCAGTCCCCGGAGGGGGCAGGGTCACCAGCCCCAGCATTTT	CASSPRRGQGHQPQHF
TRBV7-2	TRBJ2-7	-	-	TGTGCCAGCAGGGCGCGGGGCTACGAGCAGTACTTC	CASRARGYEQYF
TRBV7-6	TRBJ2-1	once	TRBD2	TGTGCCAGCAGCCCCCGCGTTCTTACTAGCGGGAATGAGCAGTTCTTC	CASSPRVLTSGNEQFF
TRBV6-5	TRBJ1-3	-	TRBD1	TGTGCCAGCAGGATGACAGGGGGCGCCGGAAACACCATATATTTT	CASRMTGGAGNTIYF
TRBV24-1	TRBJ2-2	-	-	TGTGCCACCAGTGATGCCACTCGGTACGTCGGGGAGCTGTTTTTT	CATSDATRYVGELFF
TRBV4-1	TRBJ2-7	once	TRBD2	TGCGCCAGCCACGACCCAGGGACTATACACGAGCAGTACTTC	CASHDPGTIHEQYF
TRBV7-9	TRBJ2-1	-	TRBD2	TGTGCCAGCAGCTTAGTTTTCAGCGGGGAGAACAATGAGCAGTTCTTC	CASSLVFSGENNEQFF
TRBV3-1/TRBV3-2	TRBJ2-5	-	TRBD2	TGTGCCAGCAGTCCCAGCGGGAGCCAAGAGACCCAGTACTTC	CASSPSGSQETQYF
TRBV19	TRBJ2-3	-	-	TGTGCCAGTAGTATAAGCGTAAGCACGCAGTATTTT	CASSISVSTQYF
TRBV19	TRBJ1-2	-	-	TGTGCCAGTACCTGGGGGGATGGCTACACCTTC	CASTWGDGYTF
TRBV5-6	TRBJ1-5	few	TRBD1	TGTGCCAGCAGCCAGGGACAGTCGTATAGCAATCAGCCCCAGCATTTT	CASSQGQSYSNQPQHF
TRBV5-1	TRBJ1-6	few	-	TGCGCCAGCAGACAGTCCTATAATTCACCCCTCCACTTT	CASRQSYNSPLHF
TRBV28	TRBJ1-2	-	-	TGTGCCAGCAGCCTGGTGGGCAGGGCAAACTATGGCTACACCTTC	CASSLVGRANYGYTF
TRBV18	TRBJ1-6	-	-	TGTGCCAGCTCACCACGGCGGGGCCAGGATAATTCACCCCTCCACTTT	CASSPRRGQDNSPLHF
TRBV10-3	TRBJ1-6	-	TRBD1	TGTGCCATCAGTTCCGACAGGGCTGCCGCGGCCCTCCACTTT	CAISSDRAAAALHF
TRBV7-2	TRBJ1-2	-	TRBD1	TGTGCCAGCAGCTCGCCGGGACAGGGGTCCTATGGCTACACCTTC	CASSSPGQGSYGYTF
TRBV4-3	TRBJ2-3	-	TRBD2	TGCGCCAGCAGCCATCTAGCGGGAGAGGCAGATACGCAGTATTTT	CASSHLAGEADTQYF
TRBV7-8	TRBJ1-3	-	-	TGTGCCAGCAGTGTATCTGGAAACACCATATATTTT	CASSVSGNTIYF
TRBV23-1	TRBJ1-5	-	-	TGCGCCAGCAGTCAATCGGTAGGGGATGACAATAGCAATCAGCCCCAGCATTTT	CASSQSVGDDNSNQPQHF
TRBV7-9	TRBJ1-2	few	-	TGTGCCAGCAGTCCTGAGCCCGGGGGTAGTTATGGCTACACCTTC	CASSPEPGGSYGYTF
TRBV25-1	TRBJ1-1	once	TRBD1	TGTGCCAGCAGTGAAACGGGGACAGGGCGAACTGAAGCTTTCTTT	CASSETGTGRTEAFF
TRBV7-8	TRBJ1-2	-	TRBD1	TGTGCCAGCAGCTCCCGGGACAGGCCCTACTATGGCTACACCTTC	CASSSRDRPYYGYTF
TRBV18	TRBJ1-1	-	-	TGTGCCAGCTCACCCACCCCCACGGGGGCTGAAGCTTTCTTT	CASSPTPTGAEAFF
TRBV19	TRBJ1-5	-	-	TGTGCCAGTAGTATAGGGGCCGATCAGCCCCAGCATTTT	CASSIGADQPQHF
TRBV6-6	TRBJ2-1	-	-	TGTGCCAGCAGCCACTTCCCGGGACTGCGAATTCGTGAGCAGTTCTTC	CASSHFPGLRIREQFF
TRBV6-5	TRBJ1-5	few	-	TGTGCCTGCCGGGGGTCTAGCAATCAGCCCCAGCATTTT	CACRGSSNQPQHF
TRBV4-3	TRBJ2-6	-	-	TGCGCCAGCAGCCAAGGAGGCGGGACTGGGGCCAACGTCCTGACTTTC	CASSQGGGTGANVLTF
TRBV19	TRBJ2-1	once	TRBD2	TGTGCCAGTAGTATAGGGACTAGCGTGAATGAGCAGTTCTTC	CASSIGTSVNEQFF
TRBV7-3	TRBJ2-3	-	TRBD2	TGTGCCAGCAGCTTGACTAGCGGGGGAGATACGCAGTATTTT	CASSLTSGGDTQYF
TRBV6-5	TRBJ2-1	-	-	TGTGCCAGCAGTCGCGGAGGGGGGGAGTTCTTC	CASSRGGGEFF
TRBV28	TRBJ2-2	-	TRBD2	TGTGCCAGCAGTTTATTAGCCCTAGCGGGAGATACCGGGGAGCTGTTTTTT	CASSLLALAGDTGELFF
TRBV5-8	TRBJ1-1	few	-	TGTGCCAGCAGCTCCAGACACCAGACTAGTGAAGCTTTCTTT	CASSSRHQTSEAFF